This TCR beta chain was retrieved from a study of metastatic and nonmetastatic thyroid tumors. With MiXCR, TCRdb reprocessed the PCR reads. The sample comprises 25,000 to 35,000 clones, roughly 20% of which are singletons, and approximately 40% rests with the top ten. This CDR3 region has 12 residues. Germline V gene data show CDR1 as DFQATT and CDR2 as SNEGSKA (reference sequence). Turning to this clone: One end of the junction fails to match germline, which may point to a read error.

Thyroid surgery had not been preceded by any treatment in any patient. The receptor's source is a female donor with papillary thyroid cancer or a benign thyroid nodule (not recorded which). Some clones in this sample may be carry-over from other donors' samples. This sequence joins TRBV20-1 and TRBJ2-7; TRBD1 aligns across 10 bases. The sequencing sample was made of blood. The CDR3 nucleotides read TGCATTGCTAGACAGGGGGCCTACGAGCATTACTTC. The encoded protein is CIARQGAYEHYF.